The 19 T cell receptor beta chains given below trace back to one sample, sequenced in a study of T-cell memory formation after mild COVID-19. TCRdb fed the 5' RACE reads into MiXCR, producing one record per CDR3 protein. The profile shows about 400,000 distinct CDR3 sequences, roughly 18% of them singletons. The specimen sequenced was PBMCs or a T cell subset sorted from them (not recorded which). Receptors were obtained from a man in his late teens or twenties who had mild COVID-19 (a few samples of this study predate the infection). Cell type and time point are not known.

This clonotype was detected only a few times. The chain combines TRBV12-3 or TRBV12-4 with TRBJ2-5, with D unclear. The CDR3 spans 14 residues. Trimming took off 6 bases at V and 0 bases at J, with 11 bases between the two ends. The CDR3 bases are TGTGCCAGCAGGAGATCAGACAACCAAGAGACCCAGTACTTC. Amino acids: CASRRSDNQETQYF.

This chain uses TRBV9 with TRBJ2-1; D is ambiguous. Trimming stripped 5 bases from V and 5 bases from J, with 17 bases between. The CDR3 covers 15 residues. Germline CDR1 is SGDLS and CDR2 is YYNGEE. CDR3 coding DNA: TGTGCCAGCAGTAAAACCGGGTCGACCGACAATGAGCAGTTCTTC. Protein: CASSKTGSTDNEQFF.

This clonotype has just a few counts. This sequence joins TRBV5-1 and TRBJ2-3, with D perhaps given as TRBD1 or TRBD2 (6 bases each). This CDR3 spans 14 amino acids. Germline V gene data show CDR1 as SGHRS and CDR2 as YFSETQ. Trimming took 1 base from V and 5 from J, leaving 11 bases between them. CDR3 amino acids: CASSLMGGGDTQYF. As DNA, the CDR3 is TGCGCCAGCAGCTTGATGGGGGGCGGAGATACGCAGTATTTT.

The chain uses TRBV4-1 and TRBJ2-7, with D perhaps being TRBD1 or TRBD2 (7 bases each). Trimming left V 3 bases short and J 2 bases short, with 14 bases between. This CDR3 is built from 15 residues. From germline, CDR1 is MGHRA and CDR2 YSYEKL. Here the CDR3 reads CASSQAQGGAYEQYV. CDR3 DNA sequence: TGCGCCAGCAGCCAGGCCCAGGGGGGGGCCTACGAGCAGTACGTC.

The J gene is TRBJ2-2, the V gene TRBV7-9, with D possibly TRBD1 on 6 matching bases. Germline lookup yields CDR1 SEHNR and CDR2 FQNEAQ (reference sequence). V was trimmed by 3 bases and J by 2 bases, leaving 13 bases between them. CDR3 length equals 16 residues. Here the CDR3 reads CASSLPTGGNTGELFF. CDR3 in DNA: TGTGCCAGCAGCTTGCCCACTGGGGGCAACACCGGGGAGCTGTTTTTT.

This clonotype was found a few times. The chain is built from TRBV6-6 and TRBJ1-6; D may be TRBD1 (5 bases). Per germline, CDR1 MNHNY and CDR2 SVGAGI (reference sequence). The CDR3 is 15 residues long. Trimming left V 8 bases short and J 6 bases short, with 17 bases between. The CDR3 nucleotides are TGTGCCAGCGCCAATCCGGGACGGGTTAATTCACCCCTCCACTTT. Translated: CASANPGRVNSPLHF.

There are a few counts of this clonotype. This chain connects TRBV25-1 to TRBJ2-2; tentative D call: TRBD1 (5 bases). Germline V gene sequence: CDR1 MGHDK, CDR2 SYGVNS. Trimming took 2 bases from V and 2 from J, leaving 15 bases between them. CDR3 length: 17 amino acids. CDR3 in amino acids: CASSETRVTLNTGELFF. DNA for the CDR3: TGTGCCAGCAGTGAAACCAGGGTGACGCTAAACACCGGGGAGCTGTTTTTT.

In its sample, this clonotype was seen a few times. The rearrangement uses TRBV10-1 and TRBJ2-7, with D unclear. Germline V CDR1 and CDR2: WNHNN, SYGVQD (reference sequence). CDR3 size: 16 residues. V lost 3 bases and J lost 4, with 19 bases in between. Here the CDR3 DNA reads TGCGCCAGCAGTGATCCTCTTTGGGGTCCGTCGTACGAGCAGTACTTC. Amino acids: CASSDPLWGPSYEQYF.

This clonotype was recorded a few times. The chain has TRBV12-3 or TRBV12-4 and TRBJ2-6; D tentatively reads TRBD1 or TRBD2 (5 bases each). Trimming cost V 6 bases and J 4 bases, with 16 bases left between them. The CDR3 spans 16 residues. For the CDR3, the DNA is TGTGCCAGCAGCGGCCCACGGGGCTCAGGGGCCAACGTCCTGACTTTC. This gives the protein CASSGPRGSGANVLTF.

This clonotype was seen a few times. This rearrangement joins TRBV4-2 to TRBJ1-1; D might be TRBD1 (6 bases). V lost 3 bases and J 0 bases, leaving 17 bases between the germline ends. CDR3 length equals 17 residues. From germline, CDR1 is LGHNA and CDR2 YNFKEQ. This CDR3 reads CASSQGGAGSVNTEAFF. In DNA form, the CDR3 reads TGTGCCAGCAGCCAGGGGGGGGCTGGTTCGGTGAACACTGAAGCTTTCTTT.

This clonotype occurred a few times. V gene TRBV7-2 combines with J gene TRBJ2-2, with D possibly being TRBD2 (6 bases). Trimming took off 6 bases at V and 6 bases at J, with 14 bases between the two ends. The CDR3 is 14 amino acids. CDR1 and CDR2 (germline): SGHTA, FQGNSA. The CDR3 reads CASRVDYVPGELFF. Here the CDR3 DNA reads TGTGCCAGCAGAGTGGACTACGTCCCCGGGGAGCTGTTTTTT.

The table lists this clonotype with a few counts. V usage is TRBV3-1 and J usage is TRBJ2-5; D is unclear. Trimming stripped 0 bases from V and 1 base from J, with 6 bases between. The V gene's germline CDR1 is LGHDT and CDR2 YNNKEL (reference sequence). CDR3 length: 14 amino acids. CDR3 region: CASSQELLQETQYF. The CDR3 DNA is TGTGCCAGCAGCCAAGAGCTCCTCCAAGAGACCCAGTACTTC.

V and J are TRBV12-3 or TRBV12-4 and TRBJ1-6; D unresolved. This CDR3 is built from 14 residues. V dropped 3 bases and J dropped 9 bases, with 12 bases sitting between them. The CDR3 loop is CASSFGVSGSPLHF. DNA for the CDR3: TGTGCCAGCAGTTTTGGGGTGAGTGGTTCACCCCTCCACTTT.

This clonotype was seen only a few times. The chain carries TRBV6-5 and TRBJ1-1, with 9 bases matching TRBD1. This CDR3 region has 15 residues. Trimming took 2 bases from V and 1 from J; bases not matched to a gene: 2. Germline V CDR1 and CDR2: MNHEY, SVGAGI. The CDR3 reads CASSYGGQGNTEAFF. The CDR3 DNA is TGTGCCAGCAGTTACGGGGGACAGGGGAACACTGAAGCTTTCTTT.

This clonotype was counted only a few times. This chain links TRBV5-6 with TRBJ2-3; the D gene is possibly TRBD2 (6 bases). Trimming removed 0 bases from V and 3 bases from J, with 11 bases in between. Germline V gene data show CDR1 as SGHDT and CDR2 as YYEEEE. The CDR3 extends over 15 amino acids. The CDR3 spells CASSLDGGETDTQYF. The DNA for the CDR3 is TGTGCCAGCAGCTTGGACGGGGGTGAGACAGATACGCAGTATTTT.

The V call is TRBV19, the J call TRBJ1-5; a possible D gene is TRBD1 (6 bases). The ends were cut back, 6 bases at V and 7 bases at J, with 19 bases in the middle. CDR3 size: 15 residues. CDR1 is LNHDA and CDR2 is SQIVND in the germline V gene (reference sequence). In DNA, the CDR3 is TGTGCCAGTAGCATCTGGGGGCGAGGGGGACAGCCCCAGCATTTT. It specifies CASSIWGRGGQPQHF.

This rearrangement joins TRBV4-3 to TRBJ2-1; perhaps D is TRBD1 or TRBD2 (5 bases each). The germline CDR1 and CDR2 sequences are LGHNA and YSLEER. The CDR3 is 13 residues long. V shed 2 bases and J shed 7 bases, with 9 bases lying between them. The CDR3 sequence is CASSQSGGNEQFF. The DNA of the CDR3 is TGCGCCAGCAGCCAATCTGGGGGAAATGAGCAGTTCTTC.

V is TRBV6-1 and J is TRBJ1-2, with 7 bases lining up with TRBD1. This CDR3 contains 15 residues. With 1 base clipped from V and 5 bases from J, the junction kept 7 bases outside the gene matches. Per the germline V gene, CDR1 is MNHNS and CDR2 is SASEGT. The CDR3 protein is CASSEVLGQLYGYTF. CDR3 bases: TGTGCCAGCAGTGAAGTCCTGGGACAGCTATATGGCTACACCTTC.

This clonotype was counted between two and nine times. This chain joins TRBV6-7 and TRBJ2-3; tentatively, D is TRBD2 (7 bases). TRBV6-7 is an open reading frame, and its role is uncertain. This CDR3 is built from 15 residues. V shed 2 bases and J shed 1 base, with 10 bases lying between them. The CDR3 sequence: CASSYPRGRTDTQYF. CDR3 nucleotides: TGTGCCAGCAGTTACCCGCGGGGGCGCACAGATACGCAGTATTTT.